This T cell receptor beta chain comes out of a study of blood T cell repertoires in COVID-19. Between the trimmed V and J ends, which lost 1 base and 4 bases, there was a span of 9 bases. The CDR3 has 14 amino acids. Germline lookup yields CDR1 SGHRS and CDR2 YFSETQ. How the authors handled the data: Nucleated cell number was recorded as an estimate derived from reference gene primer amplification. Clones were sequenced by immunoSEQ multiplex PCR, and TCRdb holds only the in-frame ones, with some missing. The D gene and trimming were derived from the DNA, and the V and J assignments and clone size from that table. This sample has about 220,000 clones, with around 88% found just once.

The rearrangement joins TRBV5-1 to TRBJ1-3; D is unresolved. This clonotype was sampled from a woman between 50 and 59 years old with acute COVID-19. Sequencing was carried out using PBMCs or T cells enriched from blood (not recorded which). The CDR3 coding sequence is TGCGCCAGCAGCTTGTGGAGTTCCGGAAACACCATATATTTT. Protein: CASSLWSSGNTIYF. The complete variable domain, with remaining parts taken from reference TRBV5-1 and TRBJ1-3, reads KAGVTQTPRYLIKTRGQQVTLSCSPISGHRSVSWYQQTPGQGLQFLFEYFSETQRNKGNFPGRFSGRQFSNSRSEMNVSTLELGDSALYLCASSLWSSGNTIYFGEGSWLTVV.